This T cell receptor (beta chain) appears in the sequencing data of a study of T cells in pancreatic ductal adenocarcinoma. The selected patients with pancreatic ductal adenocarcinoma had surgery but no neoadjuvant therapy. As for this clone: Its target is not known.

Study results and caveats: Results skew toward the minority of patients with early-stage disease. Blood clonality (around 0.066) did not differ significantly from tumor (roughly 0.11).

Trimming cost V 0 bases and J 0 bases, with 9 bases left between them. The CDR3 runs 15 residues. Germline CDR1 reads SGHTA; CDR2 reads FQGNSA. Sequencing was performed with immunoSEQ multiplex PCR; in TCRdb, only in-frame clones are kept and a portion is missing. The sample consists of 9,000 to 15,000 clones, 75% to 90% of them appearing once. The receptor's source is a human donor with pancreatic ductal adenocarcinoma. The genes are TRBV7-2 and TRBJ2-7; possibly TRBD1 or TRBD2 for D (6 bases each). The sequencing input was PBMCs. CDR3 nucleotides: TGTGCCAGCAGCTTAGCGGGGGGCGTCTCCTACGAGCAGTACTTC. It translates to CASSLAGGVSYEQYF.